This record concerns one T cell receptor beta chain sequence. Its matching antigen is unknown. The CDR3 runs to 15 residues. Trimming shortened V by 0 bases and J by 0 bases, and 9 bases separated the two germline ends. Germline assignment: CDR1 SGHRS and CDR2 YFSETQ. Repertoires were generated with immunoSEQ multiplex PCR, while TCRdb's copy carries only in-frame clones and drops some. The profile shows roughly 150,000 clones, approximately 96% of them singletons. These data belong to a study of cytomegalovirus exposure and HLA in healthy donors. Whole-study findings and limits: CMV antigen specificity of a few CMV-associated chains was confirmed in vitro. The study found most TCR sequences rare, yet found some public TCRs in many donors.

The rearrangement joins TRBV5-1 to TRBJ1-2; D is perhaps TRBD1 (6 bases). The TCR comes from a woman between 18 and 29 years old in good health and CMV-seronegative. Sequencing was carried out using PBMCs. CDR3 bases: TGCGCCAGCAGCTTGGCAGGGGATCCTAACTATGGCTACACCTTC. Translating gives CASSLAGDPNYGYTF.